These T cell receptor beta chains were read from a single sample in a study of beta chain features in type 1 diabetes. Using immunoSEQ multiplex PCR, the repertoire was profiled, and TCRdb retains in-frame clones only, with some absent. This table holds nearly 350,000 clones, about a tenth found once. Input material: central memory CD4+ T cells from blood. These receptors were taken from a man aged 25 to 45 with type 1 diabetes. The CDR3 runs from the conserved cysteine through the conserved F or W.

j_call v_call cdr3_aa
TRBJ1-6 TRBV2 CASAKESSYNSPLHF
TRBJ1-1 TRBV5-4 CASSLGPVNTEAFF
TRBJ1-6 TRBV9 CASSTGQFDSPLHF
TRBJ1-2 TRBV10-3 CAISAGSYGYTF
TRBJ2-7 TRBV25-1 CASSESRGNVYEQYF
TRBJ2-5 TRBV5-1 CASSPDPGVETQYF
TRBJ2-5 TRBV5-1 CASTRSGGETETQYF
TRBJ2-7 TRBV27 CAWAEDRWSYEQYF
TRBJ2-5 TRBV19 CASSTTRVETQYF
TRBJ1-4 TRBV28 CASSLGGSNEKLFF
TRBJ2-5 TRBV30 CAWGGPNQETQYF
TRBJ2-2 TRBV7-7 CASSMTENTGELFF
TRBJ1-2 TRBV18 CASSPTGQGLNGYTF
TRBJ2-4 TRBV19 CASRLRILAKNIQYF
TRBJ2-1 TRBV5-1 CASSSRTGDTYNEQFF
TRBJ1-3 TRBV29-1 CSVETARLGNTIYF
TRBJ2-6 TRBV2 CASTPGQGASSGANVLTF
TRBJ2-7 TRBV7-2 CASSSDPGQGAYEQYF
TRBJ1-1 TRBV6-5 CASSSTRTAKNTEAFF
TRBJ2-7 TRBV7-2 CASSLTWADSYEQYF
TRBJ1-4 TRBV6-6 CASSTGGTGNEKLFF
TRBJ2-5 TRBV7-2 CASSLDTGPETQYF
TRBJ2-5 TRBV7-9 CASSSDRGGGTQYF
TRBJ2-1 TRBV7-2 CASSLARAGGRVNEQFF
TRBJ1-1 TRBV2 CASSPGRPMNTEAFF
TRBJ2-5 TRBV4-2 CASSQGSGDQETQYF
TRBJ2-3 TRBV6-6 CASSPRTDTQYF
TRBJ2-7 TRBV27 CASSWAGTPYEQYF
TRBJ2-3 TRBV5-6 CASSLAYTQYF
TRBJ2-2 TRBV11-2 CASSWVEAAMFF
TRBJ1-5 TRBV6-5 CASSYNGNQPQHF
TRBJ2-7 TRBV9 CASSVGSGGSPYEQYF
TRBJ1-2 TRBV9 CASSQEGRAGYTF
TRBJ2-5 TRBV5-1 CASSLSLDSETQYF
TRBJ2-4 TRBV28 CASSAGGVAKNIQYF
TRBJ2-6 TRBV11-2 CASSLMSGANVLTF
TRBJ2-7 TRBV2 CASSPMLDRSYEQYF
TRBJ1-5 TRBV7-2 CASSSTNQPQHF
TRBJ1-2 TRBV6-6 CASSRGQTNQHYGYTF
TRBJ2-5 TRBV5-1 CASSLARLAGAETQYF
TRBJ1-6 TRBV5-1 CASSDRTGHNSPLHF
TRBJ2-4 TRBV27 CASRDSGGHGNIQYF
TRBJ2-5 TRBV11-2 CASSLTGETQYF
TRBJ1-1 TRBV10-3 CAISESVGLEAFF
TRBJ1-5 TRBV4-3 CASSQDWGNQPQHF
TRBJ1-4 TRBV9 CASSAAPDGGYNEKLFF
TRBJ2-3 TRBV19 CASSVPLNTDTQYF
TRBJ1-4 TRBV5-6 CASSLEGSPENEKLFF
TRBJ1-2 TRBV5-1 CASSFQGENGYTF
TRBJ1-1 TRBV27 CASSLQGATLNTEAFF
TRBJ1-4 TRBV25-1 CASSEGLLATNEKLFF
TRBJ2-7 TRBV25-1 CASSAQHYEQYF
TRBJ2-5 TRBV5-1 CASSALGQGETQYF
TRBJ2-7 TRBV29-1 CSVDQSGAYEQYF
TRBJ2-6 TRBV11-2 CASSLDSSGANVLTF
TRBJ1-2 TRBV4-3 CASSQDAGYGYTF
TRBJ1-2 TRBV5-6 CASSLDYGYTF
TRBJ1-6 TRBV4-3 CASSQDQIGSSPLHF
TRBJ1-2 TRBV30 CAWSASRTRDQGGYTF